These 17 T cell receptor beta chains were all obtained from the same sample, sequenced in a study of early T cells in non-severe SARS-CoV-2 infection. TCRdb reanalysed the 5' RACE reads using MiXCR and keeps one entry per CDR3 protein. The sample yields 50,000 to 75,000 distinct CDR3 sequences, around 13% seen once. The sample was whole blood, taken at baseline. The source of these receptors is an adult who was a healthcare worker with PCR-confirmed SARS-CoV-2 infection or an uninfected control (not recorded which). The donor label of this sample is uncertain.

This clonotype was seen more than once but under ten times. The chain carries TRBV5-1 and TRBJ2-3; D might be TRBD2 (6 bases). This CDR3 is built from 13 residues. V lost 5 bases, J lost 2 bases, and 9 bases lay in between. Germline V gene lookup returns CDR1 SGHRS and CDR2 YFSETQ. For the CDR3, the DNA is TGCGCCAGCAGAGGGACTCTCACAGATACGCAGTATTTT. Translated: CASRGTLTDTQYF.

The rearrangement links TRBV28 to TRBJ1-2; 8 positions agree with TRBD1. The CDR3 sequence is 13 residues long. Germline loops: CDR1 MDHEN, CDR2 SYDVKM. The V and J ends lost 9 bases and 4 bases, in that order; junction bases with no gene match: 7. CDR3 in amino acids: CASFPGGSYGYTF. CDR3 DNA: TGTGCCAGTTTTCCAGGGGGCTCCTATGGCTACACCTTC.

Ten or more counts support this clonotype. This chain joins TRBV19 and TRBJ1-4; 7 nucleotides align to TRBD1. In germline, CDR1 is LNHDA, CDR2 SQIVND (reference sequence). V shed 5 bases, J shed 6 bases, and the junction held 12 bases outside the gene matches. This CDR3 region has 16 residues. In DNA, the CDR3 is TGTGCCAGTAGTCCACTTCGGACAGGCCCTGATGAAAAACTGTTTTTT. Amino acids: CASSPLRTGPDEKLFF.

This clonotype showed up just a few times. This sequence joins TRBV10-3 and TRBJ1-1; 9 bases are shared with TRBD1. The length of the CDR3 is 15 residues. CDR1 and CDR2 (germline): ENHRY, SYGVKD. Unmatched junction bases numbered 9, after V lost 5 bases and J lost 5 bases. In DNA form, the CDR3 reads TGTGCCATCAGTCCGGAACAGGGGGCGCGGACTGAAGCTTTCTTT. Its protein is CAISPEQGARTEAFF.

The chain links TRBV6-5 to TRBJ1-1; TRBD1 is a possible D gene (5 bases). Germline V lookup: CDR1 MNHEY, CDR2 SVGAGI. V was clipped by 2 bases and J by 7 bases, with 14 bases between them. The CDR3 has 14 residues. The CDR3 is CASSYDSRGYEAFF. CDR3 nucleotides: TGTGCCAGCAGTTACGATTCCCGGGGCTATGAAGCTTTCTTT.

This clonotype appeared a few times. In DNA, the CDR3 is TGTGCCAGCAGCTCGACAGGGGACTATGGCTACACCTTC. It yields the protein CASSSTGDYGYTF. The chain combines TRBV6-2 or TRBV6-3 with TRBJ1-2, with 8 bases fitting TRBD1. The V and J ends lost 6 bases and 3 bases, in that order; junction bases with no gene match: 3. The CDR3 runs to 13 residues. Germline CDR1 reads MNHEY; CDR2 reads SVGEGT.

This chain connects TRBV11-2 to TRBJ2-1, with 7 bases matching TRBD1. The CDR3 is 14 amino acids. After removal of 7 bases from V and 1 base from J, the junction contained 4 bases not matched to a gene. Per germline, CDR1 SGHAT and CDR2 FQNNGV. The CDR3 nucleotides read TGTGCCAGCACAACGGGACAGTCCTACAATGAGCAGTTCTTC. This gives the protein CASTTGQSYNEQFF. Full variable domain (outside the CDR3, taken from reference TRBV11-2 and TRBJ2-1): EAGVAQSPRYKIIEKRQSVAFWCNPISGHATLYWYQQILGQGPKLLIQFQNNGVVDDSQLPKDRFSAERLKGVDSTLKIQPAKLEDSAVYLCASTTGQSYNEQFFGPGTRLTVL.

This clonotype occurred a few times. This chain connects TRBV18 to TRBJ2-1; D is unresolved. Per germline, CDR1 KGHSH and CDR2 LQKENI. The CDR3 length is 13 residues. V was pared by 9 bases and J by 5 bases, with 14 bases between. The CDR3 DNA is TGTGCCAGTAGAGAGTGGCAGAACAATGAGCAGTTCTTC. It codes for CASREWQNNEQFF.

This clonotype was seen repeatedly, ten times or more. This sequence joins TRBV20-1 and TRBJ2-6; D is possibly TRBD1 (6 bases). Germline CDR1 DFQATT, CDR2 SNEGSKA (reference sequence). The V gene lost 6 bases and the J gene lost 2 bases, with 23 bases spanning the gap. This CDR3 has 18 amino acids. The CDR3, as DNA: TGCAGTGCCGACGGACGGGGCACAGGGAAAGCTGGGGCCAACGTCCTGACTTTC. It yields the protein CSADGRGTGKAGANVLTF.

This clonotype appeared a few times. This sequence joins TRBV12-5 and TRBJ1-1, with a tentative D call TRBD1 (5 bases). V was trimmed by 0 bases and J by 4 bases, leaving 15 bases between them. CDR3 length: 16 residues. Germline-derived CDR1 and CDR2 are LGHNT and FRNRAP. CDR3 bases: TGTGCTAGTGGTTTGGTACGTGCAGGGTGGGTCACTGAAGCTTTCTTT. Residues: CASGLVRAGWVTEAFF. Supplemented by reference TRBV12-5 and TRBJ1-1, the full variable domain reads DARVTQTPRHKVTEMGQEVTMRCQPILGHNTVFWYRQTMMQGLELLAYFRNRAPLDDSGMPKDRFSAEMPDATLATLKIQPSEPRDSAVYFCASGLVRAGWVTEAFFGQGTRLTVV.

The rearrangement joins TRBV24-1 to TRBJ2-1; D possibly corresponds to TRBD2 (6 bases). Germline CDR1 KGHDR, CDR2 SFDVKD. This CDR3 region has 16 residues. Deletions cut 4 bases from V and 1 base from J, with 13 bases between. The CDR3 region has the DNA TGTGCCACCAGTGACACCGGGACTGGGTCCTACAATGAGCAGTTCTTC. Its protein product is CATSDTGTGSYNEQFF.

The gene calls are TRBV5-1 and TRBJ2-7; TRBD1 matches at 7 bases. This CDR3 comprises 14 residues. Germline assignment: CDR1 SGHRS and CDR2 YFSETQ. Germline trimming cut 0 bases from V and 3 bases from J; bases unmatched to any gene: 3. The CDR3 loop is CASSLVSGGYEQYV. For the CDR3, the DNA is TGCGCCAGCAGCTTGGTGTCAGGGGGCTACGAGCAGTACGTC.

CDR3 DNA sequence: TGTGCCAGCAGCCAAGTCACACGAAGAAACTATGGCTACACCTTC. It specifies CASSQVTRRNYGYTF. This sequence joins TRBV3-1 and TRBJ1-2, with unresolved D. The CDR3 is 15 amino acids. CDR1 is LGHDT, CDR2 YNNKEL, per germline (reference sequence). Trimming removed 1 base from V and 2 bases from J, with 11 bases in between.

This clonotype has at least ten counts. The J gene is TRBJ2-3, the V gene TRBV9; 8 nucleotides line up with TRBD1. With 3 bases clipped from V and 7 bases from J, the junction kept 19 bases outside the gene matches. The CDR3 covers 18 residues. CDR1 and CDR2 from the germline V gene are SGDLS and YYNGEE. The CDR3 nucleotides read TGTGCCAGCAGCGCCCGGGACAGGTCGATTAGGCCCCGGTATACGCAGTATTTT. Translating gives CASSARDRSIRPRYTQYF. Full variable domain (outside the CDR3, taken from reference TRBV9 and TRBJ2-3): DSGVTQTPKHLITATGQRVTLRCSPRSGDLSVYWYQQSLDQGLQFLIQYYNGEERAKGNILERFSAQQFPDLHSELNLSSLELGDSALYFCASSARDRSIRPRYTQYFGPGTRLTVL.

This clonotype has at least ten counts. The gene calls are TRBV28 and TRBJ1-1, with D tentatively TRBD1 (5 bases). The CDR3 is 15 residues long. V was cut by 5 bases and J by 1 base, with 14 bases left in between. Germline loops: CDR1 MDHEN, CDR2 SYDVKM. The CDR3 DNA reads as TGTGCCAGCAGTGGGGGAGGGACCCAGAACACTGAAGCTTTCTTT. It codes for CASSGGGTQNTEAFF.

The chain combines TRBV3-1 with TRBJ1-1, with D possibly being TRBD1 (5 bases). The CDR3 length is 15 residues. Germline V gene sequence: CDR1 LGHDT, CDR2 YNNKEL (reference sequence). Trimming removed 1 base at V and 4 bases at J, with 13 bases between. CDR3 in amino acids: CASSQVPGGSTEAFF. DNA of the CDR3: TGTGCCAGCAGCCAAGTCCCCGGGGGGAGCACTGAAGCTTTCTTT.

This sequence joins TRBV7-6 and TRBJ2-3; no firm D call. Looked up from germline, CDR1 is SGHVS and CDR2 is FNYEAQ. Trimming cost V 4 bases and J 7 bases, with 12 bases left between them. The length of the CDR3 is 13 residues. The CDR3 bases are TGTGCCAGCAGCTCCCCTAGAATCTATACGCAGTATTTT. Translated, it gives CASSSPRIYTQYF.